One sample yielded the 21 T cell receptor beta chains listed below, sequenced in a study of blood T cell repertoires in COVID-19. Measured with immunoSEQ multiplex PCR; TCRdb has only the in-frame clones, and not every one. The sample holds about 74,000 clones, around 80% seen once. The sequencing input was peripheral blood. The receptors derive from a human donor in a cohort sampled during active COVID-19.

In its sample, this clone was seen once. The CDR3 region is CAISESRGGTYNEQFF. The CDR3 nucleotides are TGTGCCATCAGTGAGTCTCGCGGGGGAACCTACAATGAGCAGTTCTTC. The rearrangement joins TRBV10-3 to TRBJ2-1; 7 nucleotides agree with TRBD2. Germline V lookup: CDR1 ENHRY, CDR2 SYGVKD. The CDR3 loop spans 16 amino acids. The trim removed 0 bases at V and 2 bases at J, leaving 4 bases unmatched.

A single count supports this clone. J is TRBJ2-7 and V is TRBV5-4; 9 positions match TRBD2. Germline assignment: CDR1 SGHNT and CDR2 YYREEE (reference sequence). The V segment lost 3 bases and the J segment 4 bases; nucleotides outside the gene matches: 2. The CDR3 extends over 13 amino acids. The CDR3 sequence: CASSSSGVYEQYF. CDR3 DNA sequence: TGTGCCAGCAGCTCTAGCGGGGTTTACGAGCAGTACTTC.

This chain uses TRBV7-3 with TRBJ1-1; D perhaps matches TRBD1 (5 bases). Germline V gene sequence: CDR1 SGHTA, CDR2 FQGTGA. Trimming pared 3 bases from V and 1 base from J, leaving 6 bases between. There are 13 residues in the CDR3. The CDR3 region is CASSFQGNTEAFF. DNA of the CDR3: TGTGCCAGCAGCTTCCAGGGGAACACTGAAGCTTTCTTT.

CDR3 nucleotide sequence: TGCAGTGGACTCATCGACTATGGCTACACCTTC. It is translated as CSGLIDYGYTF. The chain is built from TRBV20-1 and TRBJ1-2, with no clear D. The CDR3 extends over 11 amino acids. V was pared by 7 bases and J by 3 bases, with 9 bases between. Germline V gives CDR1 DFQATT, CDR2 SNEGSKA (reference sequence).

The CDR3 region is CASSHTLPGVGYTF. The CDR3 bases are TGCGCCAGCAGCCACACCCTTCCAGGGGTTGGCTACACCTTC. The chain carries TRBV4-1 and TRBJ1-2, with a tentative D call TRBD1 (6 bases). The CDR3 is 14 amino acids. Germline-derived CDR1 and CDR2 are MGHRA and YSYEKL. V lost 3 bases, J lost 7 bases, and 15 bases lay in between.

The J gene is TRBJ1-2, the V gene TRBV5-1; 7 bases fit TRBD1. The V segment lost 3 bases and the J segment 5 bases; nucleotides outside the gene matches: 7. Germline CDR1 and CDR2: SGHRS and YFSETQ. The CDR3 is made up of 14 amino acids. In nucleotides, the CDR3 is TGCGCCAGCAGCTGGACAGGTCCCATATATGGCTACACCTTC. Translated, it gives CASSWTGPIYGYTF. The complete variable domain, with remaining parts taken from reference TRBV5-1 and TRBJ1-2, reads KAGVTQTPRYLIKTRGQQVTLSCSPISGHRSVSWYQQTPGQGLQFLFEYFSETQRNKGNFPGRFSGRQFSNSRSEMNVSTLELGDSALYLCASSWTGPIYGYTFGSGTRLTVV.

V usage is TRBV7-2 and J usage is TRBJ2-2; the D gene is possibly TRBD1 (5 bases). Germline CDR1 SGHTA, CDR2 FQGNSA. The germline V and J ends were trimmed by 5 bases and 6 bases, with 16 bases remaining between them. The CDR3 spans 15 residues. The CDR3 is CASSQGSTVAGELFF. CDR3 DNA: TGTGCCAGCAGCCAGGGAAGCACAGTCGCCGGGGAGCTGTTTTTT.

J is TRBJ1-2 and V is TRBV19, with TRBD1 matching over 7 bases. The junction had 8 bases not matched to a gene; V was cut back by 1 base and J by 6 bases. Per germline, CDR1 LNHDA and CDR2 SQIVND (reference sequence). The CDR3 runs 15 residues. The CDR3 loop is CASSIAGQDHHGYTF. The CDR3, as DNA: TGTGCCAGTAGTATAGCCGGACAGGATCATCATGGCTACACCTTC.

V is TRBV6-2 or TRBV6-3 and J is TRBJ2-3; 13 bases line up with TRBD2. Per germline, CDR1 MNHEY and CDR2 SVGEGT. The CDR3 sequence is 19 residues long. V gave up 3 bases and J gave up 2 bases; unmatched junction bases: 11. CDR3 region: CASSYVLGLAGEITDTQYF. In DNA form, the CDR3 reads TGTGCCAGCAGTTATGTTCTCGGACTAGCGGGGGAGATCACAGATACGCAGTATTTT.

This chain joins TRBV5-1 and TRBJ1-4, with D possibly being TRBD1 (6 bases). The CDR3 totals 15 residues. V lost 0 bases to trimming and J lost 7 bases, with 13 bases between them. Germline V gene sequence: CDR1 SGHRS, CDR2 YFSETQ. The CDR3 region is CASSLVGGLSEKLFF. The CDR3 DNA is TGCGCCAGCAGCTTGGTGGGGGGGCTGAGTGAAAAACTGTTTTTT.

The rearrangement joins TRBV6-6 to TRBJ2-2, with a tentative D call TRBD1 (5 bases). This CDR3 has 15 residues. Germline CDR1 MNHNY, CDR2 SVGAGI (reference sequence). With 7 bases removed from V and 2 bases from J, the gap between germline ends came to 14 bases. The CDR3 here is CASTTPGSNTGELFF. In nucleotides, the CDR3 is TGTGCCAGCACCACCCCAGGGTCTAACACCGGGGAGCTGTTTTTT.

The V call is TRBV7-2, the J call TRBJ1-1; D is unclear. Germline CDR1 and CDR2: SGHTA and FQGNSA. This CDR3 has 14 residues. Trimming removed 1 base from V and 1 base from J, with 7 bases in between. In DNA, the CDR3 is TGTGCCAGCAGCTTAGGGCGGTCGAACACTGAAGCTTTCTTT. Protein: CASSLGRSNTEAFF. Based on the CDR3 plus reference TRBV7-2 and TRBJ1-1, the full variable domain is GAGVSQSPSNKVTEKGKDVELRCDPISGHTALYWYRQSLGQGLEFLIYFQGNSAPDKSGLPSDRFSAERTGGSVSTLTIQRTQQEDSAVYLCASSLGRSNTEAFFGQGTRLTVV.

The J gene is TRBJ1-3, the V gene TRBV7-9, with 7 positions matching TRBD1. V was clipped by 11 bases and J by 2 bases; unmatched bases: 9. The CDR3 covers 14 residues. The germline V gene has CDR1 SEHNR and CDR2 FQNEAQ (reference sequence). The CDR3 reads CAGTRGTAGNTIYF. The CDR3 nucleotides read TGTGCCGGAACCCGTGGGACAGCTGGAAACACCATATATTTT.

The rearrangement links TRBV5-8 to TRBJ1-5; a possible D gene is TRBD1 (6 bases). Germline CDR1 reads SGHTS; CDR2 reads YDEGEE. The CDR3 consists of 15 residues. V was pared by 6 bases and J by 0 bases, with 13 bases between. For the CDR3, the DNA is TGTGCCAGCACCCCGACAGGAGATAGCAATCAGCCCCAGCATTTT. Protein sequence: CASTPTGDSNQPQHF.

The chain is built from TRBV6-5 and TRBJ1-1; TRBD1 matches 7 bases. Germline V gene data show CDR1 as MNHEY and CDR2 as SVGAGI. This CDR3 is built from 15 residues. Germline trimming cut 2 bases from V and 1 base from J; bases unmatched to any gene: 4. CDR3 sequence (DNA): TGTGCCAGCAGTTACCGAGGGACAGCGAACACTGAAGCTTTCTTT. It yields the protein CASSYRGTANTEAFF.

This rearrangement joins TRBV11-3 to TRBJ2-1; 9 bases map to TRBD2. This CDR3 spans 14 amino acids. The V gene end was trimmed by 8 bases and the J gene end by 8 bases; junction bases not matched to a gene: 10. Germline values: CDR1 SGHNT, CDR2 YENEEA. Here the CDR3 reads CASGPGLASDEQFF. CDR3 DNA: TGTGCCAGCGGCCCGGGACTAGCCAGCGATGAGCAGTTCTTC.

This clone was seen more than once but under ten times. This chain joins TRBV18 and TRBJ2-7, with D possibly TRBD2 on 5 matching bases. Germline CDR1 is KGHSH and CDR2 is LQKENI. The CDR3 is 14 amino acids. V was clipped by 6 bases and J by 3 bases, with 15 bases between them. The CDR3 loop is CASSISRSGYEQYF. CDR3 sequence (DNA): TGTGCCAGCTCTATTAGCCGGAGCGGCTACGAGCAGTACTTC.

This clone occurred once. The V and J genes are TRBV9 and TRBJ2-7; TRBD1 agrees at 7 bases. CDR1 is SGDLS and CDR2 is YYNGEE in the germline V gene. V lost 2 bases and J lost 2; bases outside the gene matches: 4. The CDR3 contains 14 residues. The DNA for the CDR3 is TGTGCCAGCAGCGTCCTAGGGGGCCCCTACGAGCAGTACTTC. It specifies CASSVLGGPYEQYF.

The chain couples TRBV9 to TRBJ2-3; TRBD2 aligns across 8 bases. The length of the CDR3 is 14 residues. V gave up 3 bases and J gave up 4 bases; unmatched junction bases: 4. The germline CDR1 and CDR2 sequences are SGDLS and YYNGEE. Here the CDR3 DNA reads TGTGCCAGCAGCGAACGACTAGCGTCAGATACGCAGTATTTT. Translating gives CASSERLASDTQYF.

CDR3 DNA: TGTGCCGCCCAGCCCGGGACAGGGGGTAACAATCAGCCCCAGCATTTT. Its protein is CAAQPGTGGNNQPQHF. The gene calls are TRBV10-3 and TRBJ1-5; 11 bases are shared with TRBD1. V was clipped by 11 bases and J by 3 bases; unmatched bases: 12. This CDR3 spans 16 amino acids. The germline gives CDR1 ENHRY, CDR2 SYGVKD.

The chain recombines TRBV19 with TRBJ2-5, with 8 bases lining up with TRBD2. Germline assignment: CDR1 LNHDA and CDR2 SQIVND (reference sequence). The CDR3 covers 15 residues. V lost 11 bases and J lost 0; bases outside the gene matches: 11. CDR3 bases: TGTGCCGCATCTAAGCGGGGGACCAACCAAGAGACCCAGTACTTC. It codes for CAASKRGTNQETQYF.